Each of the 28 T cell receptor beta chains below was sequenced from the same sample in a study of T cells after yellow fever vaccination. TCRdb reanalysed the 5' RACE reads using MiXCR and keeps one entry per CDR3 protein. The sample consists of some 320,000 distinct CDR3 sequences, about 4.5% of them appearing once. Sequenced here: PBMCs, sampled 15 days after the yellow fever booster vaccination. The source is a young man who received the YFV17D yellow fever vaccine.

This clonotype was counted only a few times. The rearrangement uses TRBV29-1 and TRBJ2-2, with TRBD2 identical over 13 bases. The trim removed 3 bases at V and 3 bases at J, leaving 1 base unmatched. This CDR3 has 15 amino acids. Per the germline V gene, CDR1 is SQVTM and CDR2 is ANQGSEA. The CDR3 nucleotides are TGCAGCGTTGAGGGACTAGCGGGATACACCGGGGAGCTGTTTTTT. Protein: CSVEGLAGYTGELFF.

The chain links TRBV24-1 to TRBJ2-5; 7 positions match TRBD1. CDR3 size: 17 residues. The germline gives CDR1 KGHDR, CDR2 SFDVKD. With V trimmed by 4 bases and J by 5 bases, 15 bases remained unmatched. The CDR3 reads CATSDNLRGQGNETQYF. In nucleotides, the CDR3 is TGTGCCACCAGTGACAACTTAAGGGGGCAGGGCAATGAGACCCAGTACTTC.

This clonotype was detected a few times. The chain couples TRBV4-2 to TRBJ2-2, with D maybe TRBD2 (5 bases). Trimming took off 0 bases at V and 4 bases at J, with 9 bases between the two ends. Germline CDR1 and CDR2: LGHNA and YNFKEQ. The CDR3 contains 15 residues. The CDR3, as DNA: TGTGCCAGCAGCCAAGAGACCGGGGTCACCGGGGAGCTGTTTTTT. It yields the protein CASSQETGVTGELFF.

The chain is built from TRBV12-3 or TRBV12-4 and TRBJ2-1; 13 bases agree with TRBD2. The J segment lost 6 bases and the V segment lost 3 bases, leaving 11 bases of the junction unmatched. This CDR3 has 18 residues. CDR3 region: CASSFGTSGKVGRNEQFF. CDR3 bases: TGTGCCAGCAGTTTCGGGACTAGCGGGAAAGTCGGGCGCAATGAGCAGTTCTTC.

The chain carries TRBV4-3 and TRBJ2-5; no definite D call. Trimming took 0 bases from V and 0 from J, leaving 8 bases between them. Germline V gene lookup returns CDR1 LGHNA and CDR2 YSLEER. The CDR3 has 15 amino acids. The CDR3 region is CASSQDGVYQETQYF. The CDR3 DNA reads TGCGCCAGCAGCCAAGATGGGGTTTACCAAGAGACCCAGTACTTC.

This clonotype came up many times. This chain links TRBV9 with TRBJ1-2, with D uncertain. The V gene lost 5 bases and the J gene lost 8 bases, with 19 bases spanning the gap. The germline V gene has CDR1 SGDLS and CDR2 YYNGEE. This CDR3 has 14 residues. CDR3 sequence (DNA): TGTGCCAGCAGGACCACGGCGGGGTCCGGAGGCTACACCTTC. Its translation is CASRTTAGSGGYTF.

There are a few counts of this clonotype. J is TRBJ2-5 and V is TRBV5-4; D is tentatively TRBD1 or TRBD2 (6 bases each). Per germline, CDR1 SGHNT and CDR2 YYREEE (reference sequence). V lost 4 bases, J lost 5 bases, and 15 bases lay in between. This CDR3 has 14 amino acids. This chain's CDR3 is CASSATGARETQYF. CDR3 DNA sequence: TGTGCCAGCAGCGCGACGGGGGCCCGGGAGACCCAGTACTTC. Using reference TRBV5-4 and TRBJ2-5 for the parts outside the CDR3, the full variable domain is ETGVTQSPTHLIKTRGQQVTLRCSSQSGHNTVSWYQQALGQGPQFIFQYYREEENGRGNFPPRFSGLQFPNYSSELNVNALELDDSALYLCASSATGARETQYFGPGTRLLVL.

This clonotype was found a few times. The rearrangement joins TRBV9 to TRBJ2-5; 7 bases line up with TRBD2. This CDR3 spans 15 amino acids. V gave up 4 bases and J gave up 4 bases; unmatched junction bases: 10. Germline V gene lookup returns CDR1 SGDLS and CDR2 YYNGEE. This chain's CDR3 is CASSKSGDMRETQYF. Written as DNA, the CDR3 is TGTGCCAGCAGCAAAAGCGGGGATATGAGAGAGACCCAGTACTTC.

The gene calls are TRBV7-2 and TRBJ1-2; 7 bases map to TRBD1. Trimming removed 2 bases from V and 5 bases from J; junction bases left unmatched: 14. Germline V CDR1 and CDR2: SGHTA, FQGNSA. There are 17 residues in the CDR3. The CDR3 region has the DNA TGTGCCAGCAGCTTATTTGGAGGGGACGACAGGGTTTATGGCTACACCTTC. As protein: CASSLFGGDDRVYGYTF.

The CDR3 here is CASSSLIGAGAANTGELFF. Here the CDR3 DNA reads TGTGCCAGCAGCTCCCTCATCGGGGCAGGGGCGGCGAACACCGGGGAGCTGTTTTTT. The chain carries TRBV11-2 and TRBJ2-2, with D possibly TRBD1 on 6 matching bases. V lost 4 bases to trimming and J lost 0 bases, with 21 bases between them. This CDR3 comprises 19 residues. Germline-derived CDR1 and CDR2 are SGHAT and FQNNGV.

This chain uses TRBV20-1 with TRBJ1-3, with 8 bases aligning to TRBD1. The CDR3 is 15 amino acids. Trimming removed 3 bases from V and 0 bases from J; junction bases left unmatched: 4. The germline V gene encodes CDR1 DFQATT and CDR2 SNEGSKA (reference sequence). As DNA, the CDR3 is TGCAGTGCTAGGGACAGGGCCTACTCTGGAAACACCATATATTTT. This sequence encodes CSARDRAYSGNTIYF.

This clonotype was counted many times. The chain is built from TRBV7-3 and TRBJ2-1; 11 bases are shared with TRBD2. Trimming removed 5 bases from V and 4 bases from J; junction bases left unmatched: 4. CDR1 is SGHTA and CDR2 is FQGTGA in the germline V gene. The CDR3 consists of 15 residues. As DNA, the CDR3 is TGTGCCAGCAGCATAGCGGGGGGGTCTTACAATGAGCAGTTCTTC. Protein: CASSIAGGSYNEQFF.

This clonotype was counted between two and nine times. This chain links TRBV20-1 with TRBJ2-1; 8 nucleotides agree with TRBD1. There are 13 residues in the CDR3. Germline CDR1 DFQATT, CDR2 SNEGSKA (reference sequence). J was trimmed by 8 bases and V by 3 bases; bases with no gene match: 6. The CDR3, as DNA: TGCAGTGCTAGCAGGGGGCCTAGGGATGAGCAGTTCTTC. This translates into CSASRGPRDEQFF.

This clonotype was observed once. V and J are TRBV19 and TRBJ2-1; D unresolved. CDR3 length: 14 residues. The ends were cut back, 2 bases at V and 5 bases at J, with 10 bases in the middle. The germline CDR1 and CDR2 sequences are LNHDA and SQIVND (reference sequence). In DNA form, the CDR3 reads TGTGCCAGTAGTATAATAGGGCAACACAATGAGCAGTTCTTC. Its translation: CASSIIGQHNEQFF.

This clonotype was seen repeatedly, ten times or more. V and J are TRBV27 and TRBJ2-3; D unclear. Trimming pared 5 bases from V and 4 bases from J, leaving 13 bases between. There are 14 residues in the CDR3. The germline V gene encodes CDR1 MNHEY and CDR2 SMNVEV (reference sequence). The CDR3 protein is CASSPSVLPDTQYF. The DNA for the CDR3 is TGTGCCAGCAGTCCCTCGGTCCTGCCAGATACGCAGTATTTT.

This clonotype occurred a few times. The chain combines TRBV5-1 with TRBJ1-1; the D gene is possibly TRBD1 (5 bases). Trimming removed 0 bases at V and 3 bases at J, with 15 bases between. CDR1 SGHRS and CDR2 YFSETQ come from the germline V gene. The CDR3 consists of 16 residues. The CDR3 loop reads CASSLGVGGSDTEAFF. CDR3 DNA: TGCGCCAGCAGCTTGGGGGTCGGGGGATCGGACACTGAAGCTTTCTTT.

This clonotype showed up just a few times. This rearrangement joins TRBV5-1 to TRBJ1-6; 9 bases are a match to TRBD1. With V trimmed by 6 bases and J by 7 bases, 8 bases remained unmatched. Germline CDR1 is SGHRS and CDR2 is YFSETQ. The CDR3 is made up of 15 amino acids. The chain's CDR3 is CASKRTGTGNSPLHF. DNA for the CDR3: TGCGCCAGCAAGCGTACCGGGACAGGGAATTCACCCCTCCACTTT.

This clonotype was seen at least ten times. The CDR3 spells CASSYDSPPSETQYF. As DNA, the CDR3 is TGTGCCAGCAGTTACGATTCCCCCCCGTCAGAGACCCAGTACTTC. The gene calls are TRBV6-5 and TRBJ2-5; D is undetermined. Trimming shortened V by 2 bases and J by 4 bases, and 14 bases separated the two germline ends. This CDR3 is built from 15 residues. In germline, CDR1 is MNHEY, CDR2 SVGAGI.

The sample holds a few counts of this clonotype. The J gene is TRBJ2-1, the V gene TRBV14; 8 bases agree with TRBD1. J gave up 2 bases and V 4 bases, and 4 bases lay outside the gene matches. This CDR3 is 15 amino acids long. Germline values: CDR1 SGHDN, CDR2 FVKESK. The CDR3 protein is CASSRGQGPYNEQFF. Here the CDR3 DNA reads TGTGCCAGCAGCCGTGGACAGGGCCCCTACAATGAGCAGTTCTTC.

This chain uses TRBV10-2 with TRBJ1-5, with 8 bases identical to TRBD1. The CDR3 contains 14 residues. The germline V gene encodes CDR1 WSHSY and CDR2 SAAADI. V was pared by 6 bases and J by 6 bases, with 7 bases of the junction left unmatched. The CDR3 coding sequence is TGCGCCAGCAGCGAACAGGGGGGAGGTCAGCCCCAGCATTTT. This codes for CASSEQGGGQPQHF.

This clonotype has at least ten counts. This chain links TRBV7-9 with TRBJ2-7, with D tentatively TRBD1 or TRBD2 (6 bases each). From germline, CDR1 is SEHNR and CDR2 FQNEAQ (reference sequence). The CDR3 totals 14 residues. Between the trimmed V and J ends, which lost 2 bases and 6 bases, there was a span of 14 bases. The CDR3 is CASSLIGGGTEQYV. The CDR3 region has the DNA TGTGCCAGCAGCTTAATCGGAGGGGGTACCGAGCAGTACGTC.

This chain joins TRBV3-1 and TRBJ1-5; D gene unclear. The CDR3 totals 13 residues. The V gene lost 4 bases and the J gene lost 4 bases, with 8 bases spanning the gap. Germline-derived CDR1 and CDR2 are LGHDT and YNNKEL (reference sequence). CDR3 nucleotide sequence: TGTGCCAGCAGCCCCATGAAGAATCAGCCCCAGCATTTT. It specifies CASSPMKNQPQHF.

V usage is TRBV10-3 and J usage is TRBJ2-3, with TRBD2 matching 7 bases. CDR3 length: 12 residues. Per germline, CDR1 ENHRY and CDR2 SYGVKD. V shed 6 bases and J 9 bases; nucleotides not matched to a gene: 6. DNA of the CDR3: TGTGCCATCAGGACTAGCTTAGAGACGCAGTATTTT. Protein sequence: CAIRTSLETQYF.

This clonotype was observed at least ten times. The chain employs TRBV11-2 and TRBJ2-1; D is undetermined. V lost 1 base and J 8 bases, leaving 9 bases between the germline ends. This CDR3 spans 13 amino acids. The germline gives CDR1 SGHAT, CDR2 FQNNGV. The CDR3 coding sequence is TGTGCCAGCAGCTTAGTTGGTGGCCATGAGCAGTTCTTC. It specifies CASSLVGGHEQFF.

This clonotype turned up a few times. The V gene is TRBV12-3 or TRBV12-4, the J gene TRBJ1-3, with no clear D. V shed 7 bases and J shed 2 bases, with 21 bases lying between them. The CDR3 loop spans 17 amino acids. CDR3 sequence (DNA): TGTGCCAGCACGCAGTTAGGGCTCAGTGGTCCTGGAAACACCATATATTTT. Its protein product is CASTQLGLSGPGNTIYF.

In its sample, this clonotype was seen many times. The rearrangement joins TRBV6-2 or TRBV6-3 to TRBJ2-7, with D maybe TRBD2 (6 bases). CDR1 MNHEY and CDR2 SVGEGT come from the germline V gene. Trimming left V 6 bases short and J 7 bases short, with 13 bases between. There are 12 residues in the CDR3. CDR3 coding DNA: TGTGCCAGCAGCCAGCTAGCGCGGGAGCAGTACTTC. Amino acids: CASSQLAREQYF.

This clonotype has just a few counts. The rearrangement links TRBV12-3 or TRBV12-4 to TRBJ1-6, with D maybe TRBD1 (5 bases). CDR3 length equals 14 residues. V lost 5 bases and J 7 bases, leaving 12 bases between the germline ends. CDR3: CASSDWAGNSPLHF. DNA of the CDR3: TGTGCCAGCAGTGACTGGGCAGGGAATTCACCCCTCCACTTT.

J is TRBJ1-6 and V is TRBV7-2, with D hard to call. The germline gives CDR1 SGHTA, CDR2 FQGNSA. The V end lost 2 bases, the J end lost 10 bases, and 12 bases lay between the germline ends. The length of the CDR3 is 14 residues. The CDR3 protein is CASSLFRVQSPLHF. The CDR3 bases are TGTGCCAGCAGCTTATTTCGAGTGCAGTCACCCCTCCACTTT.